This is a list of T cell receptor beta chains from one sample in a study of graft-versus-host responses after intestinal transplantation. Here immunoSEQ multiplex PCR was the method, and the copy in TCRdb shows in-frame clones only, minus some. The data show over 10,000 clones, approximately 93% seen once. The sequencing used PBMCs, collected about 32 months after intestinal transplantation. Every receptor here comes from a human patient who received an intestinal transplant, so some T cells may come from the graft donor. Both conserved end residues are part of each CDR3. Fields, in order: D gene, clone size, J gene, V gene, CDR3 protein, CDR3 DNA. A D gene is named only where the DNA matches it firmly. Rows may omit the clone size; those that give it use once, few, many or a size class.

d_gene: NA; abundance: once; j_gene: TRBJ1-4; v_gene: TRBV18; CDR3aa: CASSPGAGRNEKLFF; CDR3nt: TGTGCCAGCTCACCGGGGGCAGGCAGGAATGAAAAACTGTTTTTT
d_gene: NA; abundance: NA; j_gene: TRBJ2-3; v_gene: TRBV10-3; CDR3aa: CAISESGPAGTDTQYF; CDR3nt: TGTGCCATCAGTGAGTCTGGCCCGGCAGGGACAGATACGCAGTATTTT
d_gene: TRBD2; abundance: NA; j_gene: TRBJ2-7; v_gene: TRBV5-1; CDR3aa: CASSFVESGARTYEQYF; CDR3nt: TGCGCCAGCAGCTTCGTAGAAAGCGGGGCCCGGACCTACGAGCAGTACTTC
d_gene: TRBD2; abundance: NA; j_gene: TRBJ2-5; v_gene: TRBV7-3; CDR3aa: CASSLGGSGDLQGTQYF; CDR3nt: TGTGCCAGCAGCTTAGGTGGTAGCGGGGACCTCCAGGGGACCCAGTACTTC
d_gene: TRBD1; abundance: NA; j_gene: TRBJ2-7; v_gene: TRBV9; CDR3aa: CASSATDRGDYEQYF; CDR3nt: TGTGCCAGCAGCGCAACGGACAGGGGGGACTACGAGCAGTACTTC
d_gene: NA; abundance: NA; j_gene: TRBJ2-7; v_gene: TRBV14; CDR3aa: CASSQAIEQYF; CDR3nt: TGTGCCAGCAGCCAAGCGATAGAGCAGTACTTC
d_gene: TRBD1; abundance: NA; j_gene: TRBJ1-5; v_gene: TRBV28; CDR3aa: CASSLSGQGHSNQPQHF; CDR3nt: TGTGCCAGCAGTTTATCCGGACAGGGCCATAGCAATCAGCCCCAGCATTTT
d_gene: NA; abundance: NA; j_gene: TRBJ2-2; v_gene: TRBV5-8; CDR3aa: CASSLRLLNTGELFF; CDR3nt: TGTGCCAGCAGCTTGAGACTCTTGAACACCGGGGAGCTGTTTTTT
d_gene: NA; abundance: NA; j_gene: TRBJ1-2; v_gene: TRBV7-8; CDR3aa: CASSLEGRTGGYTF; CDR3nt: TGTGCCAGCAGCTTAGAAGGCCGGACGGGTGGCTACACCTTC
d_gene: NA; abundance: NA; j_gene: TRBJ1-3; v_gene: TRBV28; CDR3aa: CASSLGVGNSGNTIYF; CDR3nt: TGTGCCAGCAGTTTAGGGGTTGGGAACTCTGGAAACACCATATATTTT
d_gene: NA; abundance: once; j_gene: TRBJ2-3; v_gene: TRBV7-2; CDR3aa: CASSPGADTQYF; CDR3nt: TGTGCCAGCAGCCCTGGCGCGGATACGCAGTATTTT
d_gene: NA; abundance: NA; j_gene: TRBJ2-7; v_gene: TRBV7-9; CDR3aa: CASSPPNYEQYF; CDR3nt: TGTGCCAGCAGCCCCCCAAACTACGAGCAGTACTTC
d_gene: NA; abundance: NA; j_gene: TRBJ1-1; v_gene: TRBV6-5; CDR3aa: CASKLGPLNTEAFF; CDR3nt: TGTGCCAGCAAATTGGGACCGTTGAACACTGAAGCTTTCTTT
d_gene: NA; abundance: NA; j_gene: TRBJ1-2; v_gene: TRBV6-4; CDR3aa: CASSDRPGVGGYTF; CDR3nt: TGTGCCAGCAGTGACCGTCCAGGCGTGGGGGGCTACACCTTC
d_gene: NA; abundance: NA; j_gene: TRBJ2-2; v_gene: TRBV6-6; CDR3aa: CASNSGGFGELFF; CDR3nt: TGTGCCAGCAATTCCGGGGGCTTCGGGGAGCTGTTTTTT
d_gene: NA; abundance: NA; j_gene: TRBJ2-1; v_gene: TRBV11-3; CDR3aa: CASSSLADEQFF; CDR3nt: TGTGCCAGCAGCTCCCTAGCCGATGAGCAGTTCTTC
d_gene: NA; abundance: NA; j_gene: TRBJ2-4; v_gene: TRBV9; CDR3aa: CASSVGIENIQYF; CDR3nt: TGTGCCAGCAGCGTAGGCATTGAAAACATTCAGTACTTC
d_gene: TRBD1; abundance: NA; j_gene: TRBJ1-1; v_gene: TRBV9; CDR3aa: CASSVGGQGMNTEAFF; CDR3nt: TGTGCCAGCAGCGTAGGGGGACAGGGTATGAACACTGAAGCTTTCTTT
d_gene: NA; abundance: NA; j_gene: TRBJ2-5; v_gene: TRBV7-9; CDR3aa: CASSLSGEETQYF; CDR3nt: TGTGCCAGCAGCTTATCGGGGGAAGAGACCCAGTACTTC
d_gene: NA; abundance: NA; j_gene: TRBJ1-1; v_gene: TRBV18; CDR3aa: CASSQTGQRDTEAFF; CDR3nt: TGTGCCAGCTCTCAGACCGGGCAGCGGGACACTGAAGCTTTCTTT
d_gene: NA; abundance: NA; j_gene: TRBJ2-7; v_gene: TRBV11-2; CDR3aa: CASSLSVSAAYEQYF; CDR3nt: TGTGCCAGCAGCTTATCGGTCAGCGCCGCCTACGAGCAGTACTTC
d_gene: NA; abundance: NA; j_gene: TRBJ2-3; v_gene: TRBV18; CDR3aa: CASSPDSTDTQYF; CDR3nt: TGTGCCAGCTCACCAGATAGCACAGATACGCAGTATTTT
d_gene: NA; abundance: NA; j_gene: TRBJ1-2; v_gene: TRBV19; CDR3aa: CASSLGDYGYTF; CDR3nt: TGTGCCAGTAGTTTAGGGGATTATGGCTACACCTTC
d_gene: NA; abundance: NA; j_gene: TRBJ1-6; v_gene: TRBV6-6; CDR3aa: CASSYPVGGGNSPLHF; CDR3nt: TGTGCCAGCAGTTACCCCGTGGGGGGGGGTAATTCACCCCTCCACTTT
d_gene: TRBD1; abundance: NA; j_gene: TRBJ1-2; v_gene: TRBV4-1; CDR3aa: CASSQDGGTGYGYTF; CDR3nt: TGCGCCAGCAGCCAAGATGGCGGGACAGGCTATGGCTACACCTTC
d_gene: NA; abundance: NA; j_gene: TRBJ2-5; v_gene: TRBV19; CDR3aa: CASTQSGRETQYF; CDR3nt: TGTGCCAGTACCCAAAGTGGAAGAGAGACCCAGTACTTC
d_gene: TRBD1; abundance: NA; j_gene: TRBJ1-1; v_gene: TRBV10-3; CDR3aa: CAISGTISDRGNTEAFF; CDR3nt: TGTGCCATCAGCGGAACTATAAGCGACAGGGGCAACACTGAAGCTTTCTTT
d_gene: NA; abundance: NA; j_gene: TRBJ2-7; v_gene: TRBV6-4; CDR3aa: CASKPPSYCLDEQYF; CDR3nt: TGTGCCAGCAAGCCCCCCAGTTATTGTCTGGACGAGCAGTACTTC
d_gene: NA; abundance: NA; j_gene: TRBJ1-5; v_gene: TRBV10-3; CDR3aa: CAISEGEGTQPQHF; CDR3nt: TGTGCCATCAGTGAGGGGGAAGGGACGCAGCCCCAGCATTTT
d_gene: NA; abundance: once; j_gene: TRBJ2-4; v_gene: TRBV5-8; CDR3aa: CASSQNIQYF; CDR3nt: TGTGCCAGCAGCCAAAACATTCAGTACTTC
d_gene: NA; abundance: NA; j_gene: TRBJ1-1; v_gene: TRBV5-1; CDR3aa: CASSLGAEGTEAFF; CDR3nt: TGCGCCAGCAGCTTAGGGGCTGAGGGCACTGAAGCTTTCTTT
d_gene: NA; abundance: NA; j_gene: TRBJ2-7; v_gene: TRBV18; CDR3aa: CASSPQGYYEQYF; CDR3nt: TGTGCCAGCTCACCCCAGGGATACTACGAGCAGTACTTC
d_gene: NA; abundance: NA; j_gene: TRBJ1-4; v_gene: TRBV25-1; CDR3aa: CASGHPGAKLFF; CDR3nt: TGTGCCAGCGGACACCCGGGGGCCAAACTGTTTTTT
d_gene: NA; abundance: few; j_gene: TRBJ1-5; v_gene: TRBV19; CDR3aa: CASRQGNSNQPQHF; CDR3nt: TGTGCCAGTAGGCAGGGCAATAGCAATCAGCCCCAGCATTTT
d_gene: NA; abundance: NA; j_gene: TRBJ1-1; v_gene: TRBV11-3; CDR3aa: CASSLDGDNTEAFF; CDR3nt: TGTGCCAGCAGCTTAGATGGCGACAACACTGAAGCTTTCTTT
d_gene: NA; abundance: NA; j_gene: TRBJ2-5; v_gene: TRBV7-2; CDR3aa: CASSLSPGEFGETQYF; CDR3nt: TGTGCCAGCAGCTTATCCCCGGGGGAGTTTGGGGAGACTCAGTACTTC
d_gene: NA; abundance: NA; j_gene: TRBJ2-4; v_gene: TRBV21-1; CDR3aa: CASSKKNPDPGTKNIQYF; CDR3nt: TGTGCCAGCAGCAAAAAAAACCCCGACCCGGGGACCAAAAACATTCAGTACTTC
d_gene: NA; abundance: once; j_gene: TRBJ2-3; v_gene: TRBV7-8; CDR3aa: CASSQDRYLPDTQYF; CDR3nt: TGTGCCAGCAGTCAAGACAGGTATTTGCCAGATACGCAGTATTTT
d_gene: NA; abundance: NA; j_gene: TRBJ1-2; v_gene: TRBV21-1; CDR3aa: CASSKSGGANYGYTF; CDR3nt: TGTGCCAGCAGCAAATCAGGGGGAGCTAACTATGGCTACACCTTC
d_gene: NA; abundance: NA; j_gene: TRBJ2-5; v_gene: TRBV7-3; CDR3aa: CASSSHGGQGETQYF; CDR3nt: TGTGCCAGCAGCTCCCATGGGGGGCAGGGTGAGACCCAGTACTTC
d_gene: NA; abundance: NA; j_gene: TRBJ2-5; v_gene: TRBV29-1; CDR3aa: CSARQETQYF; CDR3nt: TGCAGCGCTAGACAAGAGACCCAGTACTTC
d_gene: TRBD1; abundance: NA; j_gene: TRBJ2-7; v_gene: TRBV11-2; CDR3aa: CASSINSPGQVYF; CDR3nt: TGTGCCAGCAGCATAAACTCTCCGGGACAGGTGTACTTC
d_gene: NA; abundance: NA; j_gene: TRBJ2-7; v_gene: TRBV7-9; CDR3aa: CASSLAGGHEQYF; CDR3nt: TGTGCCAGCAGCTTAGCCGGGGGCCACGAGCAGTACTTC
d_gene: NA; abundance: NA; j_gene: TRBJ2-5; v_gene: TRBV6-5; CDR3aa: CASSYSRRYQETQYF; CDR3nt: TGTGCCAGCAGTTACTCTCGGCGGTACCAAGAGACCCAGTACTTC
d_gene: NA; abundance: NA; j_gene: TRBJ1-5; v_gene: TRBV27; CDR3aa: CASRPQQENQPQHF; CDR3nt: TGTGCCAGCAGACCCCAACAGGAGAATCAGCCCCAGCATTTT